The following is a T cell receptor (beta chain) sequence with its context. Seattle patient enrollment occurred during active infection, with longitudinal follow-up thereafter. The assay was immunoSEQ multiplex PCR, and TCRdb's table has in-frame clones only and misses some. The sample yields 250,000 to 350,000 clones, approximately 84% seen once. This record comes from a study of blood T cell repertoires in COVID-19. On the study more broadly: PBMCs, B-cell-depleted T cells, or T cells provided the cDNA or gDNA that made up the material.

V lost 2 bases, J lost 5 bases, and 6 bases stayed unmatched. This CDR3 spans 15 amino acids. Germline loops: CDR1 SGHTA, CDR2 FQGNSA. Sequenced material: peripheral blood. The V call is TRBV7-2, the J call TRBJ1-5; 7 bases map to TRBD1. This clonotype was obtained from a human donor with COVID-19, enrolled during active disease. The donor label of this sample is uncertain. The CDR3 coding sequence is TGTGCCAGCAGCTTACGTACAGGGGCCCATCAGCCCCAGCATTTT. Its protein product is CASSLRTGAHQPQHF.